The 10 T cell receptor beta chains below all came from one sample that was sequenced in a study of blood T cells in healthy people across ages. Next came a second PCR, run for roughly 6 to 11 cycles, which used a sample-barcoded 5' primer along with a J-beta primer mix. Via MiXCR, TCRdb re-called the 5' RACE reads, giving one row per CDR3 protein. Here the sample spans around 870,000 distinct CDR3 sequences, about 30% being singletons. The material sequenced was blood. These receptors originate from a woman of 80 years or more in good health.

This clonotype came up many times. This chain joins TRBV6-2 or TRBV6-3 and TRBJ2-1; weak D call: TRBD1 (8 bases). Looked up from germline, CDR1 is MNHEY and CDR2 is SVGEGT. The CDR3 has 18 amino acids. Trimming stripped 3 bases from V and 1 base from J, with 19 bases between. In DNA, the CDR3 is TGTGCCAGCAGTTATCACATTAACAGGGGGGGGTCCTACAATGAGCAGTTCTTC. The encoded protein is CASSYHINRGGSYNEQFF.

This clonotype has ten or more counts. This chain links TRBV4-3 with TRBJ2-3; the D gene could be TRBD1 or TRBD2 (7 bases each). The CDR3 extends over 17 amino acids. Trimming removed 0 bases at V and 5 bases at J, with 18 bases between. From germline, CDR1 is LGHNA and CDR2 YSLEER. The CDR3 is CASSQDPGEGARDTQYF. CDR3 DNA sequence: TGCGCCAGCAGCCAAGATCCAGGGGAGGGGGCGAGAGATACGCAGTATTTT.

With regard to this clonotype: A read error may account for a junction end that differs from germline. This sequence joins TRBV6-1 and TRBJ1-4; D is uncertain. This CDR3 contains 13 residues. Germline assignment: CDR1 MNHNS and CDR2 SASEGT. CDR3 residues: CSSSEYRREKLFF. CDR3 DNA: TGTTCCAGCAGTGAATACCGGAGAGAAAAACTGTTTTTT.

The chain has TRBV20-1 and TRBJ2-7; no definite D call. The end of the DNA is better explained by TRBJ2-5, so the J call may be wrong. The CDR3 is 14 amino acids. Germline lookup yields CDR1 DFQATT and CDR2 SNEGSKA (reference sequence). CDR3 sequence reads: CSARVGNNRETQYF. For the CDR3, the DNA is TGCAGTGCTAGAGTAGGGAACAACCGAGAGACCCAGTACTTC.

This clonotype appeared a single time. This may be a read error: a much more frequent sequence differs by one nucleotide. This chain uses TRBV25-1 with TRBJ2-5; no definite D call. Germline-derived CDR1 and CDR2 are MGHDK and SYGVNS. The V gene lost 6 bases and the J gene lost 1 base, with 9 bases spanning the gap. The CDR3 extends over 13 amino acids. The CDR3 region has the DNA TGTGCCAGCAGGCAGCACAGCCAAGAGACCCAGTACTTC. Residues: CASRQHSQETQYF.

The CDR3 region is CASSVPGTGAGELFF. CDR3 bases: TGTGCCAGCAGTGTCCCCGGGACAGGGGCCGGGGAGCTGTTTTTT. The J gene is TRBJ2-2, the V gene TRBV25-1, with TRBD1 identical over 10 bases. There are 15 residues in the CDR3. With V trimmed by 4 bases and J by 6 bases, 5 bases remained unmatched. CDR1 is MGHDK, CDR2 SYGVNS, per germline.

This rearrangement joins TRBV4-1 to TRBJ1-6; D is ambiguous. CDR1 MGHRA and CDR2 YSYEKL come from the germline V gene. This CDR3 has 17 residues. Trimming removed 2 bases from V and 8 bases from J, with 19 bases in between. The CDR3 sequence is CASSQPNRPREDSPLHF. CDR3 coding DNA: TGCGCCAGCAGCCAACCCAATCGCCCAAGAGAGGATTCACCCCTCCACTTT.

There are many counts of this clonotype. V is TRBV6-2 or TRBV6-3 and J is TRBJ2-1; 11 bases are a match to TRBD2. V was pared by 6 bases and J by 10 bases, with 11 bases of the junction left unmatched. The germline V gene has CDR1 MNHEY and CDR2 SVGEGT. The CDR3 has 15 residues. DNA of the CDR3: TGTGCCAGCAGCCTGGGGGGACTAGCGGTTTCCGAGCAGTTCTTC. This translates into CASSLGGLAVSEQFF.

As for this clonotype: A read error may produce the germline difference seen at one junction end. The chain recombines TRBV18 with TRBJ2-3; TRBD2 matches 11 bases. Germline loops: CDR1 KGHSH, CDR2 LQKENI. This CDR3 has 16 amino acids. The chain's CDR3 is CASSQTSGASTDTRYF. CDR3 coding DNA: TGTGCCAGCTCACAGACTAGCGGGGCGAGCACAGATACGCGGTATTTT.

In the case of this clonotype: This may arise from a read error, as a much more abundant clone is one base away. CDR3 loop: CASSLKGGLQETQYF. CDR3 nucleotide sequence: TGTGCCAGCAGCTTAAAGGGGGGCCTACAGGAGACCCAGTACTTC. The chain employs TRBV7-9 and TRBJ2-5; D may match TRBD1 or TRBD2 (6 bases each). The CDR3 totals 15 residues. Germline V gene lookup returns CDR1 SEHNR and CDR2 FQNEAQ (reference sequence). The germline V and J ends were trimmed by 2 bases and 5 bases, with 15 bases remaining between them.